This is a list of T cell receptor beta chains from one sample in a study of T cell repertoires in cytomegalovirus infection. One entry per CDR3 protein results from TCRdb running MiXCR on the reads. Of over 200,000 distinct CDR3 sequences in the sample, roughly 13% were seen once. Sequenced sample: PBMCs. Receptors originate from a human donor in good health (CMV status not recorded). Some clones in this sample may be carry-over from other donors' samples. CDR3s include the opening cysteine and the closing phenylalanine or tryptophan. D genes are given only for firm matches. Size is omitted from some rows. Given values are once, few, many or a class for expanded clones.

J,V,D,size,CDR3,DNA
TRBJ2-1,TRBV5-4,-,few,CASSLGAYGGEQFF,TGTGCCAGCAGCTTGGGAGCCTATGGGGGGGAGCAGTTCTTC
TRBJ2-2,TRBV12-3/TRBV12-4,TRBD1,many,CASSRQGANTGELFF,TGTGCCAGCAGTCGACAGGGAGCGAACACCGGGGAGCTGTTTTTT
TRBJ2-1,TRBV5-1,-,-,CASSFGGNYNEQFF,TGCGCCAGCAGCTTCGGCGGTAACTACAATGAGCAGTTCTTC
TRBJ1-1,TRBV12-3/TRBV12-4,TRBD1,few,CASGTGEYSQAFF,TGTGCCAGTGGGACAGGGGAGTATTCTCAAGCTTTCTTT
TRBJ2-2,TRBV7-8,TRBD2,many,CASSPRTSGSYSGELFF,TGTGCCAGCAGCCCGAGGACTAGCGGGTCGTACTCCGGGGAGCTGTTTTTT
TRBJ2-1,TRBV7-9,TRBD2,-,CASSLAHGGVNEQFF,TGTGCCAGCAGCTTAGCGCACGGGGGGGTCAATGAGCAGTTCTTC
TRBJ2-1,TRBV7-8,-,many,CASLPREGSYNEQFF,TGTGCCAGCCTCCCCCGGGAAGGATCCTACAATGAGCAGTTCTTC
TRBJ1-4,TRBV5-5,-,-,CASSLLGVPNEKLFF,TGTGCCAGCAGCCTCCTGGGGGTACCTAATGAAAAACTGTTTTTT
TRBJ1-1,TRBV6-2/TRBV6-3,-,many,CASSYSGGLNTEAFF,TGTGCCAGCAGTTACTCGGGGGGGTTGAACACTGAAGCTTTCTTT
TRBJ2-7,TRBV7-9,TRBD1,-,CASTQGAPYEQYF,TGTGCCAGTACACAGGGGGCCCCCTACGAGCAGTACTTC
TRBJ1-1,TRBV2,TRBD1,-,CASRPGQGARTEAFF,TGTGCCAGCAGGCCCGGACAGGGGGCGCGTACTGAAGCTTTCTTT
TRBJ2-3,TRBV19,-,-,CASSIGGPRSTDTQYF,TGTGCCAGTAGTATAGGGGGCCCGCGGAGCACAGATACGCAGTATTTT
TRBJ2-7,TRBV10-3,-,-,CAIGDYSYEQYF,TGTGCCATCGGTGACTACTCCTACGAGCAGTACTTC
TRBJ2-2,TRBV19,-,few,CASSMGGVYTGELFF,TGTGCCAGTAGTATGGGCGGGGTGTACACCGGGGAGCTGTTTTTT
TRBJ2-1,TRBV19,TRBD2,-,CASRNFGSGVYNEQFF,TGTGCCAGTAGGAATTTCGGTAGCGGGGTTTACAATGAGCAGTTCTTC
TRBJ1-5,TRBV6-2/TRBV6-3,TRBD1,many,CASSRTGYYQPQHF,TGTGCCAGCAGCCGGACAGGCTATTATCAGCCCCAGCATTTT
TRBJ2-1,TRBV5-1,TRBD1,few,CASSPRGPPGNEQFF,TGCGCCAGCAGCCCCAGGGGGCCGCCTGGCAATGAGCAGTTCTTC
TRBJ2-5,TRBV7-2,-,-,CASSRIVETQYF,TGTGCCAGCAGCCGTATTGTGGAGACCCAGTACTTC
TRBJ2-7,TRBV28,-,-,CASSPPGGPPYEQYF,TGTGCCAGCAGTCCTCCTGGCGGACCCCCCTACGAGCAGTACTTC
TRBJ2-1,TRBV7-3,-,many,CASSSQDRNNEQFF,TGTGCCAGCAGCTCCCAAGACAGGAACAATGAGCAGTTCTTC
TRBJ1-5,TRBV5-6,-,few,CASSLGWQTNQPQHF,TGTGCCAGCAGCTTGGGTTGGCAGACCAATCAGCCCCAGCATTTT
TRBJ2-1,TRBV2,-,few,CASSEPARSYNEQFF,TGTGCCAGCAGTGAACCAGCGCGTTCCTACAATGAGCAGTTCTTC
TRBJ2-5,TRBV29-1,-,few,CSTGTGVQTQYF,TGCAGCACTGGGACGGGCGTTCAGACCCAGTACTTC
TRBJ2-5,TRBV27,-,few,CASSPYIQETQYF,TGTGCCAGCAGTCCGTATATCCAAGAGACCCAGTACTTC
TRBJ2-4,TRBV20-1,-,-,CSARVGNIQYF,TGCAGTGCTAGAGTGGGGAACATTCAGTACTTC
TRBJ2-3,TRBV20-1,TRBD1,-,CSARPIYQGASADTQYF,TGCAGTGCTAGACCGATATATCAGGGGGCATCTGCAGATACGCAGTATTTT
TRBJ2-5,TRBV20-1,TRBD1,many,CSARANRGFAETQYF,TGCAGTGCTAGAGCCAACAGGGGCTTCGCAGAGACCCAGTACTTC
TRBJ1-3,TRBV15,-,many,CATSPRGWEAGNTIYF,TGTGCCACCAGCCCACGCGGGTGGGAGGCTGGAAACACCATATATTTT
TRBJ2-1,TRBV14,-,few,CASSQDFFSGHGLFF,TGTGCCAGCAGCCAAGATTTTTTCTCGGGACATGGGTTGTTCTTC
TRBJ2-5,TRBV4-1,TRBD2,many,CASSRIAGPVETQYF,TGCGCCAGCAGCCGAATAGCGGGGCCTGTAGAGACCCAGTACTTC
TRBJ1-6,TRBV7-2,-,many,CASILGQARSPLHF,TGTGCCAGCATCCTAGGGCAGGCGCGGTCACCCCTCCACTTT
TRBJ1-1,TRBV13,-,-,CASSVRQGQGNPEAFF,TGTGCCAGCAGCGTACGGCAGGGGCAAGGCAATCCTGAAGCTTTCTTT
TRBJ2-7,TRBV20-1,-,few,CSARGLSYEQYF,TGCAGTGCTAGGGGACTCTCCTACGAGCAGTACTTC
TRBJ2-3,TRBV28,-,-,CASSSLIGDTQYF,TGTGCCAGCAGTTCTTTAATAGGGGATACGCAGTATTTT
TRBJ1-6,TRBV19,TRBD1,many,CASSIRTGVNSPLHF,TGTGCCAGTAGTATCCGGACAGGGGTTAATTCACCCCTCCACTTT
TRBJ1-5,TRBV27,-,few,CASSLKRVGQPQHF,TGTGCCAGCAGTTTAAAGAGGGTCGGTCAGCCCCAGCATTTT
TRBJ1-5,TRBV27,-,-,CASSSAGAGRNQPQHF,TGTGCCAGCTCCTCCGCGGGGGCAGGGCGCAATCAGCCCCAGCATTTT
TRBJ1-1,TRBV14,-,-,CASSQGSGRDTEAFF,TGTGCCAGCAGCCAAGGATCAGGGAGGGACACTGAAGCTTTCTTT
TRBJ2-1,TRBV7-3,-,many,CASSAGRVHNEQFF,TGTGCCAGCAGCGCCGGGCGGGTACACAATGAGCAGTTCTTC
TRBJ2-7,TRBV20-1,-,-,CSAKDGEKGAYEQYF,TGCAGTGCCAAGGATGGGGAGAAGGGGGCCTACGAGCAGTACTTC
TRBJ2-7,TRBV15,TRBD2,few,CATSRDQGSGRAYEQYF,TGTGCCACCAGCAGAGATCAAGGGAGCGGGAGGGCCTACGAGCAGTACTTC